The text below deals with one T cell receptor (beta chain). What antigen it recognizes has not been identified. The limits of the CDR3 on the DNA are not certain, so only TCRdb's listed CDR3 is given. The ViraFEST assay stimulated PBMC with viral peptide pools and then used TCR sequencing to identify antigen-specific CD4+ T cell clonotypes by expansion. After 10 to 11 days of culture, CD4+ T cells were isolated with the EasySep CD4+ T cell isolation kit. None of the healthy vaccine recipients had a prior SARS-CoV-2 infection, which was confirmed by nucleocapsid antibody tests that came back negative both before and after vaccination. A few million PBMC per well were cultured with around 10 ug/ml peptides in IMDM containing around 5% human AB serum, around 9.7 IU/ml IL-2 and gentamicin. On days 3 and 7, half of the culture medium was replaced with fresh IL-2-containing medium. Unless otherwise noted, each peptide stimulation condition was cultured in triplicate wells. PBMC were separated from whole blood using Ficoll-Paque Plus gradient centrifugation and were then either cryopreserved at -140C or used fresh. Overlapping peptide pools spanned the spike proteins of SARS-CoV-2 and the common cold coronaviruses HCoV-NL63, HCoV-OC43 and HCoV-229E. Genomic DNA was extracted from cultured CD4+ T cells with the QIAamp micro DNA kit.

To prepare the library, the immunoSEQ multiplex PCR assay was applied. DNA from the cultured and isolated CD4+ T cells underwent TCR beta CDR3 sequencing. Processing in the source paper ran as follows. Non-productive TCR sequences were removed and reads were trimmed to the CDR3 region, keeping CDR3s of at least 7 amino acids. The MANAFEST web app was used to identify antigen-specific clonotypes by comparing expansion in peptide wells with expansion in reference cultures. For clones to be considered positive, expansion at FDR<0.05 versus reference and all other wells, an odds ratio above 5, and a frequency above 0.1% in two replicate wells were required. Clonotypes significantly expanded in SARS-CoV-2 spike wells and in at least one common cold coronavirus spike condition were defined as cross-reactive. Using the stringdist R package, CDR3 similarity was measured by Levenshtein distance, and unrooted trees were constructed with ape in R 3.6.1. In its TCRdb copy, this immuneACCESS table keeps in-frame sequences only and misses some clones. Where compared with another copy, unresolved V genes explain less than half of these, and the others have no known cause. Clone size and the V and J calls come from that table; the DNA yielded D and trimming. The sample profile shows 50,000 to 65,000 clones; roughly 76% of them were found once. The ten largest clones represent less than 3% of the sample.

This sample is part of a study of vaccination effects on CD4 cells after COVID-19 (dated 2022 in TCRdb). Turning to the overall study: Each participant got two doses of an mRNA SARS-CoV-2 vaccine, either BNT162b2 or mRNA-1273. SARS-CoV-2 spike-specific CD4+ TCR repertoires were compared before and after mRNA vaccination in COVID-19 convalescent patients and in infection-naive vaccine recipients. The full study included some 10 COVID-19 convalescent patients and a few SARS-CoV-2-naive healthy vaccine recipients. Cultures from other donors in the study were sequenced with the Oncomine TCR Beta short-read assay on an Illumina iSeq 100.

CDR1 and CDR2 (MDHEN, SYDVKM) derive from the germline V gene. The CDR3 goes from the cysteine to the phenylalanine over 13 residues. The study at large found these results: Among healthy vaccine recipients, nearly all vaccine-induced clones were SARS-CoV-2 mono-reactive, and just 1 of 255 was cross-reactive with common cold coronaviruses. The study was limited by a small number of convalescent patients, and early post-infection timepoints were lacking. Marked clonal contraction was observed in both infection-induced and vaccine-induced clones at late post-vaccination timepoints, consistent with waning T cell responses.

The source is a human donor who received a COVID-19 vaccine. Here the sequenced sample was CD4+ T cells from PBMCs cultured with HCoV-229E spike peptides, taken before COVID-19 vaccination. Interpreted using the paper, the cell subset or site label stands for: HCoV-229E spike overlapping peptide pool stimulation. The chain employs TRBV28 and TRBJ1-6; the table's D call, TRBD1, has no DNA check behind it. The CDR3 protein: CASSYRVGQGIFF.